This T cell receptor (beta chain) came from a study of blood T cell repertoires in COVID-19. Germline CDR1 is SEHNR and CDR2 is FQNEAQ (reference sequence). This CDR3 region has 15 residues. Germline trimming cut 4 bases from V and 3 bases from J; bases unmatched to any gene: 4. The table came from immunoSEQ multiplex PCR; TCRdb's copy has only in-frame clones and leaves some out. Of over 200,000 clones in the sample, under 85% are singletons; the top ten hold roughly 1.2%. The chain links TRBV7-9 to TRBJ1-4, with 8 bases lining up with TRBD1. The source of this sequence is a woman under 40 with COVID-19, enrolled during active disease. The sample taken for sequencing was peripheral blood. Here the CDR3 DNA reads TGTGCCAGCAGCTCCACGGGACAGGCTAATGAAAAACTGTTTTTT. It translates to CASSSTGQANEKLFF.